The clone carrying this T cell receptor beta chain was seen only a few times. This entry comes from a study of post-analysis software for immune sequencing data. Study details: The study covered relapsing-remitting, secondary progressive and progressive-relapsing courses of multiple sclerosis.

The library was made from cDNA and included unique molecular identifiers. T cells, about 0.85 to 11 million of them, yielded a few hundred thousand cDNA molecules. Each CDR3 protein gets one entry after TCRdb re-called the PCR reads with MiXCR. Among approximately 730,000 distinct CDR3 sequences listed, approximately 30% were seen once. Sequencing was done on a sample of blood. This TCR was sampled from a girl between 5 and 17 years old with multiple sclerosis.

CDR3 sequence (DNA): TGTGCCACCAGCAGAGCCGAAAGCGGGAGCTACAATGAGCAGTTCTTC. Translated: CATSRAESGSYNEQFF. The chain joins TRBV15 to TRBJ2-1, with 8 bases aligning to TRBD2. This CDR3 has 16 amino acids. V dropped 1 base and J dropped 3; count of bases not matched to a gene: 5. In germline, CDR1 is LNHNV, CDR2 YYDKDF (reference sequence).